This T cell receptor (beta chain) originates from a study of blood T cells in healthy people across ages. Findings and caveats of the study: Observed TCR beta diversity per million T cells went down as age went up. This fall followed a roughly linear course with age. Long-lived donors exceeded aged donors in naive CD4+ cells and diversity.

CDR1 and CDR2 (germline): LGHNT, FRNRAP. This CDR3 contains 13 residues. V dropped 5 bases and J dropped 1 base, with 7 bases sitting between them. A few counts support this clonotype. Its antigen is not known. Through a sample-barcoded 5' primer and a J-beta primer mix, a second PCR was run for 7 to 11 cycles. Each of the samples gave a minimum of 3 million paired-end reads that contained CDR3. Each CDR3 protein gets one entry after TCRdb re-called the 5' RACE reads with MiXCR. The sample has hundreds of thousands of distinct CDR3 sequences, roughly 60% seen once; the top ten hold approximately 21%. The extraction recovered at least 6 micrograms of total RNA per sample.

This receptor was taken from a man aged 30 to 39 in good health. V usage is TRBV12-5 and J usage is TRBJ2-3; D is unresolved. The sample consisted of blood. CDR3 sequence reads: CASGRICTDTQYF. DNA of the CDR3: TGTGCTAGTGGTAGGATATGCACAGATACGCAGTATTTT.